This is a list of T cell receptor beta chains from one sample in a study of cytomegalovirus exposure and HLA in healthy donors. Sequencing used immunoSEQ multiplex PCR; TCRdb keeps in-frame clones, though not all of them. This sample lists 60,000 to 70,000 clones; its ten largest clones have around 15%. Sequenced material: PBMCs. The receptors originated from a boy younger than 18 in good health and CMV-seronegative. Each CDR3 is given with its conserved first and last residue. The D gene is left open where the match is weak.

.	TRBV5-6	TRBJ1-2	CASSLEGEDYGYTF	TGTGCCAGCAGCTTGGAGGGAGAGGACTATGGCTACACCTTC
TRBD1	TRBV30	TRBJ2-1	CAWSNIGTGISYNEQFF	TGTGCCTGGAGTAATATCGGGACAGGGATTTCCTACAATGAGCAGTTCTTC
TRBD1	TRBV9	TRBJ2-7	CASSVVGTGEGEQYF	TGTGCCAGCAGCGTAGTAGGGACAGGCGAAGGGGAGCAGTACTTC
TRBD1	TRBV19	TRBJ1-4	CASSTGTGNEKLFF	TGTGCCAGTAGCACCGGGACAGGGAACGAAAAACTGTTTTTT
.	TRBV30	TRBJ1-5	CAWMGREGQPQHF	TGTGCCTGGATGGGGAGGGAAGGTCAGCCCCAGCATTTT
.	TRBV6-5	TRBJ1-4	CASGLNEKLFF	TGTGCCAGCGGCCTGAATGAAAAACTGTTTTTT
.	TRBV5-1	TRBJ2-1	CASSRGLTDEQFF	TGCGCCAGCAGCCGCGGACTAACCGATGAGCAGTTCTTC
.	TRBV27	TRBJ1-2	CASRPRGGGDGYTF	TGTGCCAGCAGGCCACGGGGGGGAGGGGATGGCTACACCTTC
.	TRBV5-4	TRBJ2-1	CASSLRTSTNEQFF	TGTGCCAGCAGCTTGCGCACTAGTACCAATGAGCAGTTCTTC
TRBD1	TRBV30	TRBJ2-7	CAWSAWTGTYEQYF	TGTGCCTGGAGTGCCTGGACAGGTACCTACGAGCAGTACTTC
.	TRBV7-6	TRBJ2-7	CASSLGARDTREQYF	TGTGCCAGCAGCTTGGGCGCCCGGGACACCCGGGAGCAGTACTTC
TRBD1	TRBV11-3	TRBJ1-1	CASGQAPNTEAFF	TGTGCCAGCGGACAGGCCCCGAACACTGAAGCTTTCTTT
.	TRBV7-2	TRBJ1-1	CASSRWTVMNTEAFF	TGTGCCAGCAGCCGATGGACTGTTATGAACACTGAAGCTTTCTTT
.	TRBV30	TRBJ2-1	CAWSQGYNEQFF	TGTGCCTGGAGTCAGGGGTACAATGAGCAGTTCTTC
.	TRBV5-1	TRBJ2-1	CASSPDMRGPREQFF	TGCGCCAGCAGCCCTGACATGCGGGGGCCCCGTGAGCAGTTCTTC
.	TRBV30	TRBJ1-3	CAWRTGGSGNTIYF	TGTGCCTGGAGGACGGGGGGTTCTGGAAACACCATATATTTT
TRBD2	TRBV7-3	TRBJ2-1	CASSLAGGDNEQFF	TGTGCCAGCAGCCTAGCGGGAGGGGACAATGAGCAGTTCTTC
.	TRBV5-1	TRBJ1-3	CASSLAASSGNTIYF	TGCGCCAGCAGCTTGGCCGCCAGCTCTGGAAACACCATATATTTT
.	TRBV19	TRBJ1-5	CASSSDRDQPQHF	TGTGCCAGTAGTTCGGACAGAGATCAGCCCCAGCATTTT
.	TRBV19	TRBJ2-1	CASSIYRGGSNEQFF	TGTGCCAGTAGTATTTACAGGGGGGGTAGCAATGAGCAGTTCTTC
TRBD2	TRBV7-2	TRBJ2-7	CASDGGGYEQYF	TGTGCCAGCGACGGGGGGGGCTACGAGCAGTACTTC
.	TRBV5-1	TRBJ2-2	CASSFSSANTGELFF	TGCGCCAGCAGCTTTTCTAGCGCGAACACCGGGGAGCTGTTTTTT
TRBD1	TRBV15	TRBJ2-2	CATSSRGTGELFF	TGTGCCACCAGCTCCAGGGGGACCGGGGAGCTGTTTTTT
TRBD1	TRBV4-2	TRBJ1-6	CASSQVLRGASSPLHF	TGTGCCAGCAGCCAAGTACTCAGGGGGGCTAGTTCACCCCTCCACTTT
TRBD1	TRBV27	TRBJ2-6	CASSFRGQGMSGANVLTF	TGTGCCAGCAGTTTCCGAGGACAGGGGATGTCTGGGGCCAACGTCCTGACTTTC
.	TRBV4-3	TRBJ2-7	CASSQVGETLHSYEQYF	TGCGCCAGCAGCCAAGTAGGGGAAACTTTGCACTCCTACGAGCAGTACTTC
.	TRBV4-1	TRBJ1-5	CASSPFPTGDSNQPQHF	TGCGCCAGCAGCCCGTTTCCGACAGGAGATAGCAATCAGCCCCAGCATTTT
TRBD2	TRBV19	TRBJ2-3	CASGELAGLGTTDTQYF	TGTGCCTCTGGAGAGCTAGCGGGATTGGGAACCACAGATACGCAGTATTTT
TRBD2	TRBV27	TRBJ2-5	CASSLLPSGDTQETQYF	TGTGCCAGCAGTTTGCTTCCTAGCGGGGACACTCAAGAGACCCAGTACTTC